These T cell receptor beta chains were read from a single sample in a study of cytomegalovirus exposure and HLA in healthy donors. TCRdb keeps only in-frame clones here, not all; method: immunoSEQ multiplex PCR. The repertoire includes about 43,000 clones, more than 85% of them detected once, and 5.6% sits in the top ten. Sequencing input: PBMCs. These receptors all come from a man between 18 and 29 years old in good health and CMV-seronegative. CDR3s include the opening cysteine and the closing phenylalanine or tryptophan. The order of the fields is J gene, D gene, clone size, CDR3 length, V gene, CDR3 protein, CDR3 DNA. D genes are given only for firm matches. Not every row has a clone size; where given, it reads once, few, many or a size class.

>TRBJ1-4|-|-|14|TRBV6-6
CASSQQGKGEKLFF
TGTGCCAGCAGTCAACAGGGTAAAGGGGAAAAACTGTTTTTT
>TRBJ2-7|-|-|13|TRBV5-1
CASSVGQTYEQYF
TGCGCCAGCAGCGTCGGACAGACCTACGAGCAGTACTTC
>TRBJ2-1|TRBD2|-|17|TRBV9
CASSVAAGGPLYNEQFF
TGTGCCAGCAGCGTAGCAGCGGGGGGGCCGTTATACAATGAGCAGTTCTTC
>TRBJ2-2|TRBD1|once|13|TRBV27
CASRDRVTGELFF
TGTGCCAGCCGGGACAGGGTTACCGGGGAGCTGTTTTTT
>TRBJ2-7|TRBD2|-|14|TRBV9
CASSVATGGYEQYF
TGTGCCAGCAGCGTAGCTACGGGGGGCTACGAGCAGTACTTC
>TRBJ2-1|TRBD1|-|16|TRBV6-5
CASSYRRQGVYNEQFF
TGTGCCAGCAGTTATCGTCGACAGGGGGTCTACAATGAGCAGTTCTTC
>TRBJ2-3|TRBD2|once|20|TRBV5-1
CASSRYRAPGLAGGSDTQYF
TGCGCCAGCAGCCGGTACAGGGCCCCGGGACTAGCGGGGGGGTCGGATACGCAGTATTTT
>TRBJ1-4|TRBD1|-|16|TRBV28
CASSSPGGAVSEKLFF
TGTGCCAGCAGTTCGCCAGGGGGAGCTGTCAGTGAAAAACTGTTTTTT
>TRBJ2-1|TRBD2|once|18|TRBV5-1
CASSLANSGGRARDEQFF
TGCGCCAGCAGCTTGGCCAACTCGGGCGGGAGGGCCCGGGATGAGCAGTTCTTC
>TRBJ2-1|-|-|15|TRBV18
CASSPMVGLGSEQFF
TGTGCCAGCTCACCTATGGTGGGGCTTGGAAGTGAGCAGTTCTTC
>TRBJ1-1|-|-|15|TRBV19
CASSIDTRGNTEAFF
TGTGCCAGTAGTATAGACACTCGGGGGAACACTGAAGCTTTCTTT
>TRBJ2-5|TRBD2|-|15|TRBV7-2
CASSAHGGAEGTQYF
TGTGCCAGCAGCGCCCACGGGGGGGCCGAGGGGACCCAGTACTTC
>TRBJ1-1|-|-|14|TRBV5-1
CASRAVTVGTEAFF
TGCGCCAGCAGAGCGGTGACGGTCGGCACTGAAGCTTTCTTT
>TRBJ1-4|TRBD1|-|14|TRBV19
CASIGYRGGEKLFF
TGTGCCAGTATAGGGTACAGGGGAGGTGAAAAACTGTTTTTT
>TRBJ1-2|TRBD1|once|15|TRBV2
CASTYGQGLNYGYTF
TGTGCCAGCACCTACGGACAGGGGTTGAACTATGGCTACACCTTC
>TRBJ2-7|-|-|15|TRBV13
CASSLGGGRSYEQYF
TGTGCCAGCAGCTTAGGCGGGGGGCGGTCCTACGAGCAGTACTTC
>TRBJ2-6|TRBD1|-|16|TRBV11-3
CASSHRTGPGANVLTF
TGTGCCAGCAGCCACCGGACAGGGCCCGGGGCCAACGTCCTGACTTTC
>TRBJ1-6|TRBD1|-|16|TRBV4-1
CASSHKQGASNSPLHF
TGCGCCAGCAGCCATAAGCAGGGGGCGAGTAATTCACCCCTCCACTTT
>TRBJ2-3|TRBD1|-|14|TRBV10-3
CAIQGDSYTDTQYF
TGTGCCATACAGGGGGATTCTTACACAGATACGCAGTATTTT
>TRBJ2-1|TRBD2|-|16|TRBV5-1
CASSGGPSGSSNEQFF
TGCGCCAGCAGCGGGGGACCTAGCGGGAGTTCAAATGAGCAGTTCTTC
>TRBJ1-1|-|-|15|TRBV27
CASSPIGAFGTEAFF
TGTGCCAGCAGTCCTATTGGTGCATTCGGCACTGAAGCTTTCTTT
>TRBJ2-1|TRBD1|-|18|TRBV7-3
CASSLFPRGTGTYNEQFF
TGTGCCAGCAGCTTATTTCCGAGGGGGACAGGGACCTACAATGAGCAGTTCTTC
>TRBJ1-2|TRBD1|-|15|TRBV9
CASSLRTGQTGGYTF
TGTGCCAGCAGCCTCCGGACAGGTCAAACGGGGGGCTACACCTTC
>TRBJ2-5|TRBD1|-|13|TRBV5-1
CASSFGQGETQYF
TGCGCCAGCAGTTTCGGACAGGGGGAGACCCAGTACTTC
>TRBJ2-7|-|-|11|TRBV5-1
CASSDGTSQYF
TGCGCCAGCAGCGACGGGACTTCGCAGTACTTC
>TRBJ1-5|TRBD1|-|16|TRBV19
CASSRRDRGRGGAQHF
TGTGCCAGTAGCCGTAGGGACAGGGGTCGAGGAGGGGCTCAGCATTTT
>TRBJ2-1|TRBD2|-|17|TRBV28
CASSNPGGGLQYNEQFF
TGTGCCAGCAGCAACCCCGGGGGAGGGTTACAATACAATGAGCAGTTCTTC
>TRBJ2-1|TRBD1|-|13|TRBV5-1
CASSWTGSNEQFF
TGCGCCAGCAGCTGGACAGGGTCGAATGAGCAGTTCTTC
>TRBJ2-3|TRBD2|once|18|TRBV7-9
CASNQGSSGSPSTDTQYF
TGTGCCAGCAACCAGGGCTCTAGCGGGAGTCCGAGCACAGATACGCAGTATTTT
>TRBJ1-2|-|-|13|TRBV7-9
CASSRIEEYGYTF
TGTGCCAGCAGCAGGATAGAGGAGTATGGCTACACCTTC
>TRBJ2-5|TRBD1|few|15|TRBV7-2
CASSQWTGGLETQYF
TGTGCCAGCAGCCAATGGACAGGGGGCTTGGAGACCCAGTACTTC
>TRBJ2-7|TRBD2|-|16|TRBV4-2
CASSRGSGLAGWEQYF
TGTGCCAGCAGCCGAGGGAGTGGGCTAGCGGGATGGGAGCAGTACTTC
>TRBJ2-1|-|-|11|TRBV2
CASNAAGAQFF
TGTGCCAGCAATGCGGCCGGAGCGCAGTTCTTC
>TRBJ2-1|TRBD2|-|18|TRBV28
CASSRSGTSGRASNEQFF
TGTGCCAGCAGTAGATCCGGGACTAGCGGGAGGGCCTCCAATGAGCAGTTCTTC
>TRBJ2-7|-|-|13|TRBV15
CATSRGWEDEQYF
TGTGCCACCAGCAGGGGATGGGAGGACGAGCAGTACTTC
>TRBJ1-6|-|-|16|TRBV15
CATSTWTSKGNSPLHF
TGTGCCACCAGCACCTGGACAAGCAAGGGTAATTCACCCCTCCACTTT
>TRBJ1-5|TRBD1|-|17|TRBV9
CASSVVRGRGGNQPQHF
TGTGCCAGCAGCGTAGTCAGGGGGCGCGGGGGCAATCAGCCCCAGCATTTT
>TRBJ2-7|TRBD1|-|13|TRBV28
CASSRDSSYEQYF
TGTGCCAGCAGCAGGGACAGCTCCTACGAGCAGTACTTC
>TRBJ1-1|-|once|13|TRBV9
CASSAYKNTEAFF
TGTGCCAGCAGCGCTTACAAGAACACTGAAGCTTTCTTT
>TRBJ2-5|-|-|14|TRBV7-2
CASSLAVGRETQYF
TGTGCCAGCAGCTTAGCCGTGGGGAGGGAGACCCAGTACTTC
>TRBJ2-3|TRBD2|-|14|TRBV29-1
CSVLAGGHTDTQYF
TGCAGCGTCCTAGCGGGAGGACACACAGATACGCAGTATTTT
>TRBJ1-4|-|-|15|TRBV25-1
CASSGGSQRREKLFF
TGTGCCAGCAGTGGGGGCTCTCAGCGCCGTGAAAAACTGTTTTTT
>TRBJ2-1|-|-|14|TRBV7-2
CASSLVQGWNEQFF
TGTGCCAGCAGCTTAGTGCAGGGCTGGAATGAGCAGTTCTTC
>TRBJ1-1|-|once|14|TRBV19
CASSRQAANTEAFF
TGTGCCAGTAGTAGACAAGCCGCGAACACTGAAGCTTTCTTT
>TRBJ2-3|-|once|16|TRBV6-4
CASSERGSGGPDTQYF
TGTGCCAGCAGTGAAAGGGGTAGTGGAGGGCCAGATACGCAGTATTTT
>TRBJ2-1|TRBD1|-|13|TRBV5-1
CASSSGTDNEQFF
TGCGCCAGCAGCTCGGGGACAGATAATGAGCAGTTCTTC
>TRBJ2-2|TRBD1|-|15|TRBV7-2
CASSLRTGNTGELFF
TGTGCCAGCAGCTTGAGGACAGGAAACACCGGGGAGCTGTTTTTT
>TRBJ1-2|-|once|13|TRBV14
CASSQDRGGGYTF
TGTGCCAGCAGCCAAGACCGGGGTGGAGGCTACACCTTC
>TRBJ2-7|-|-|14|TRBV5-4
CASSFPDRGYEQYF
TGTGCCAGCAGCTTCCCAGATCGAGGGTACGAGCAGTACTTC
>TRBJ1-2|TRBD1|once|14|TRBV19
CASREGAGNYGYTF
TGTGCCAGTAGGGAGGGGGCTGGGAACTATGGCTACACCTTC
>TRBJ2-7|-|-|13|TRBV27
CASTPHPGNEQYF
TGTGCCAGTACCCCCCACCCGGGGAACGAGCAGTACTTC
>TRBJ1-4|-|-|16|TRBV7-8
CASSLGRGTTNEKLFF
TGTGCCAGCAGCTTAGGTCGCGGGACAACTAATGAAAAACTGTTTTTT
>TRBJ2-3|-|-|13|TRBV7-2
CASSPQGGDTQYF
TGTGCCAGCAGCCCGCAGGGAGGAGATACGCAGTATTTT
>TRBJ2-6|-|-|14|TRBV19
CASSLRIGANVLTF
TGTGCCAGTAGTTTGCGGATTGGGGCCAACGTCCTGACTTTC
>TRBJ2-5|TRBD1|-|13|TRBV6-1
CASSVDRGETQYF
TGTGCCAGCAGTGTAGACAGGGGCGAGACCCAGTACTTC
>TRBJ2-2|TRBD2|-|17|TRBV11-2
CASSQTSGGTNTGELFF
TGTGCCAGCAGCCAGACTAGCGGGGGCACCAACACCGGGGAGCTGTTTTTT
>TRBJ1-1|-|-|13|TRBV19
CASSTGVGAEAFF
TGTGCCAGTAGTACAGGGGTGGGAGCTGAAGCTTTCTTT